This TCR beta chain derives from a study of CD8+ T cells in alopecia areata. Cells pooled from cutaneous lymph nodes were sorted on CD4, CD8alpha, NKG2D, NKG2ACE and other markers. The CDR3 loop spans 14 amino acids. CDR1 is NSQYPW and CDR2 is LRSPGD in the germline V gene (reference sequence). V was clipped by 6 bases and J by 2 bases; unmatched bases: 4. Extracted RNA was reverse transcribed, and the resulting cDNA served as sequencing template. TCRdb's copy holds only in-frame clones and misses some; the assay was immunoSEQ multiplex PCR. This sample carries roughly 260,000 clones, none of them present only once. Note on this clone: Gene names and germline refer to mouse. Read coverage stops 4 residues before the CDR3 terminus; the germline J gene supplies the remainder. The identical CDR3 is also encoded by other nucleotide sequences in the sample.

The material sequenced was CD4+ T cells sorted from a lymph node. The gene calls are TRBV1 and TRBJ2-5; 8 bases match TRBD1. The receptor comes from a C3H/HeJ mouse with alopecia areata. Strain haplotype (MHC): H2-k. This chain's CDR3 is CTCSPDRGQDTQYF. The part of the CDR3 DNA that was read is TGCACCTGCAGCCCCGACAGGGGCCAAGAC.